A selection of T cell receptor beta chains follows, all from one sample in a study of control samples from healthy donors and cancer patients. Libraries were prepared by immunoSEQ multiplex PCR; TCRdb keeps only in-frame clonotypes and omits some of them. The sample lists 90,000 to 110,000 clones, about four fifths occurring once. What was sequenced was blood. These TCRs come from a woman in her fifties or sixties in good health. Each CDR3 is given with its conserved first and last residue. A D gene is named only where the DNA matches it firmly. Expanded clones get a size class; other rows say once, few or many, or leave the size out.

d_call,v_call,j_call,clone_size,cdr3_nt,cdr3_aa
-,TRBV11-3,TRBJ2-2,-,TGTGCCAGCAGCTTAATTGCAGGGGCCGGATTAAACACCGGGGAGCTGTTTTTT,CASSLIAGAGLNTGELFF
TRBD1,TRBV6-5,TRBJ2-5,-,TGTGCCAGCAGTCCCAGGGGGCCGCAAGAGACCCAGTACTTC,CASSPRGPQETQYF
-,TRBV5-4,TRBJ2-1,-,TGTGCCAGCAGCTTGGAATGGTCTGGTGAGCAGTTCTTC,CASSLEWSGEQFF
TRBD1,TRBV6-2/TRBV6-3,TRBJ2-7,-,TGTGCCAGCAGTTACGTGGGACAGTTCTCCTACGAGCAGTACTTC,CASSYVGQFSYEQYF
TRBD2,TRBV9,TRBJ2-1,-,TGTGCCAGCAGCACCGGACTAGCACACAATGAGCAGTTCTTC,CASSTGLAHNEQFF
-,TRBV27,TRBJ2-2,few,TGTGCCAGCAGTTTCTTGGACGCCCAATTCTCCGGGGAGCTGTTTTTT,CASSFLDAQFSGELFF
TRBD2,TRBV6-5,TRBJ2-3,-,TGTGCCAGCGGGAGGGGTCAACCAGATACGCAGTATTTT,CASGRGQPDTQYF
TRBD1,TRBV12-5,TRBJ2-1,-,TGTGCTAGTGGTTCCGTCAACAGGGGAAATGAGCAGTTCTTC,CASGSVNRGNEQFF
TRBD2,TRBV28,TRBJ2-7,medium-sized,TGTGCCAGCAGTTTAGAGTACCTAGCGGGAGACGAGCAGTACTTC,CASSLEYLAGDEQYF
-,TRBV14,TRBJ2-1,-,TGTGCCAGCAGCCTAATAATCGGGGGGCGGTTTAATGAGCAGTTCTTC,CASSLIIGGRFNEQFF
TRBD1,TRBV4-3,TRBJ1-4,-,TGCGCCAGCAGCCACGGGACAGGAAGGGAAAAACTGTTTTTT,CASSHGTGREKLFF
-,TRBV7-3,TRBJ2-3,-,TGTGCCAGCAGCCCGACAGTTGGTGCAGATACGCAGTATTTT,CASSPTVGADTQYF
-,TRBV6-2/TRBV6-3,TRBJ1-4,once,TGTGCCAGCAGTCCAAGACGAAGGCTCGTAGAACCAACTAATGAAAAACTGTTTTTT,CASSPRRRLVEPTNEKLFF
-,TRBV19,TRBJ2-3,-,TGTGCCAGTAGTTCCGGTAGCGTGAGGTCCACAGATACGCAGTATTTT,CASSSGSVRSTDTQYF
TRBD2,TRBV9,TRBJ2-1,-,TGTGCCAGCAGCGTAGACATAGCGGGCCGCCCCGGAGAGCAGTTCTTC,CASSVDIAGRPGEQFF
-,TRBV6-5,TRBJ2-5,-,TGTGCCAGCAGCCGCCCTGACTGGGAGGTGCAAACCCAGTACTTC,CASSRPDWEVQTQYF
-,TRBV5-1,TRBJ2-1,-,TGCGCCAGCAGCTCGGGGGTTATCATCTACAATGAGCAGTTCTTC,CASSSGVIIYNEQFF
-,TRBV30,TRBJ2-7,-,TGTGCTTGGGGACGGGGATCCTACGAGCAGTACTTC,CAWGRGSYEQYF
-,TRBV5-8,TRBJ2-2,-,TGTGCCAGCAGCTTTGGAGATACCAACACCGGGGAGCTGTTTTTT,CASSFGDTNTGELFF
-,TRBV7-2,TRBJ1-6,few,TGTGCCAGCACTAATAGAGGTATCGGTCAAACCAGAAATTCACCCCTCCACTTT,CASTNRGIGQTRNSPLHF
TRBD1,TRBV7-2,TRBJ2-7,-,TGTGCCAGCAGCTCAACCGGGACAGGGTACCACGAGCAGTACTTC,CASSSTGTGYHEQYF
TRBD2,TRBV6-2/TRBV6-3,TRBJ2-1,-,TGTGCCAGCAGTTACCAACGGGGGGGGCCTGTGTATGAGCAGTTCTTC,CASSYQRGGPVYEQFF